This record covers a single T cell receptor beta chain. Its antigen is as yet unknown. The CDR3 sequence is 12 residues long. V shed 5 bases, J shed 4 bases, and the junction held 2 bases outside the gene matches. Germline lookup yields CDR1 ENHRY and CDR2 SYGVKD. The record originates from a study of STAT3 mutations in large granular lymphocyte leukemia. Study details: Among longitudinally sequenced T-LGLL patients, roughly half had canonical activating STAT3 mutations detected. Study results and limitations: Every T-LGLL patient had at least one immunodominant TCRbeta clonotype.

Profiled with immunoSEQ multiplex PCR; TCRdb holds only in-frame clones, not every one. The sample holds 35,000 to 40,000 clones, roughly 90% seen once. V is TRBV10-3 and J is TRBJ2-7; 7 bases match TRBD2. This sequence was found in a human donor with T large granular lymphocyte leukemia. Some clones in this sample may be carry-over from other donors' samples. Sequencing was done on a sample of PBMCs. CDR3 DNA sequence: TGTGCCATCAGTATCGGGGGGTACGAGCAGTACTTC. Its protein product is CAISIGGYEQYF.